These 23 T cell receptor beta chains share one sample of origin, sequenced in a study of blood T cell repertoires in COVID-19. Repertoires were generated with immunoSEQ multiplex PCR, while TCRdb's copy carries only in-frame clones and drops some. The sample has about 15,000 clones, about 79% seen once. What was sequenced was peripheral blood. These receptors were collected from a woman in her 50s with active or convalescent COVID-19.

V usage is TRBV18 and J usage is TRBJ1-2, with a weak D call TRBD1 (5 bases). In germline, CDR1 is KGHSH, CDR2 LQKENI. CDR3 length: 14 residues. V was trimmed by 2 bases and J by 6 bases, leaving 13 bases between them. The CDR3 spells CASSPGGVSHGYTF. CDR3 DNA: TGTGCCAGCTCACCAGGAGGGGTTAGCCATGGCTACACCTTC.

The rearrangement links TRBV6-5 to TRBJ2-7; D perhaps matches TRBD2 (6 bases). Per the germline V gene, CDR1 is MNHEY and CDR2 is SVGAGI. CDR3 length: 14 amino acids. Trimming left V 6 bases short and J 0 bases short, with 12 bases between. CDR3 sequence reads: CASSLLARSYEQYF. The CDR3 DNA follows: TGTGCCAGCAGCCTACTAGCCCGCTCCTACGAGCAGTACTTC.

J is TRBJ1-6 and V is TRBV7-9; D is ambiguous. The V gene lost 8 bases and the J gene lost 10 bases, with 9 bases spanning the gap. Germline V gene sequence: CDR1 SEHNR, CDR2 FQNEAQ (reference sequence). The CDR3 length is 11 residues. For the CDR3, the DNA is TGTGCCAGCGGAGCTGGGTCACCCCTCCACTTT. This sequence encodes CASGAGSPLHF.

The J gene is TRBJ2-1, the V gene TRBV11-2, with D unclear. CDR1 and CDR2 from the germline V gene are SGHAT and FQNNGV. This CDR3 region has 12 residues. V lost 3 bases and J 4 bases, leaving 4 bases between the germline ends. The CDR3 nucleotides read TGTGCCAGCAGCTTTTCATACAATGAGCAGTTCTTC. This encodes CASSFSYNEQFF.

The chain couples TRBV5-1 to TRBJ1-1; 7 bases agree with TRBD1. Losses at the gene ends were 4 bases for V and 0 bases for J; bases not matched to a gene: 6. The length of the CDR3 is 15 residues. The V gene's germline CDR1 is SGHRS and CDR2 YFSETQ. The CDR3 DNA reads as TGCGCCAGCAGCCCCCAGACAGGGATGAACACTGAAGCTTTCTTT. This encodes CASSPQTGMNTEAFF.

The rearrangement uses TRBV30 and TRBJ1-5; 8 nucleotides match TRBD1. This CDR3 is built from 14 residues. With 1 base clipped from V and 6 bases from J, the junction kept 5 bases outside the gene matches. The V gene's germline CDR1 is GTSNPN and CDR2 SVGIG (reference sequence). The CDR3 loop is CAWSETGGGQPQHF. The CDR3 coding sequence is TGTGCCTGGAGTGAAACAGGGGGTGGTCAGCCCCAGCATTTT.

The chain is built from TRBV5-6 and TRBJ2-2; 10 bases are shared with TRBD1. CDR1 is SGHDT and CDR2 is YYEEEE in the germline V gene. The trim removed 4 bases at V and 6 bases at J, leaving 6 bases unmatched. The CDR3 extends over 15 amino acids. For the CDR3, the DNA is TGTGCCAGCAGCGGAGGGACAGGGGTGTCCGGGGAGCTGTTTTTT. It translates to CASSGGTGVSGELFF.

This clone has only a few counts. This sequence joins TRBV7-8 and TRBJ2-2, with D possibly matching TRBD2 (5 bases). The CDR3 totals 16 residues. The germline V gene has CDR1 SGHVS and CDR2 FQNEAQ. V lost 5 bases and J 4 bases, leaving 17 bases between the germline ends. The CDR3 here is CASSTVAGDGTGELFF. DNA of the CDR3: TGTGCCAGCAGCACAGTCGCGGGCGATGGCACCGGGGAGCTGTTTTTT.

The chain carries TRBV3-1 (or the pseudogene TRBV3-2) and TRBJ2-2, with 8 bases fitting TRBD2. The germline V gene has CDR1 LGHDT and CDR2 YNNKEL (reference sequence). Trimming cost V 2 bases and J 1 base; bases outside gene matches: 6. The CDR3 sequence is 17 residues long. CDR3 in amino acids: CASSQRRSGGNTGELFF. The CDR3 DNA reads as TGTGCCAGCAGCCAAAGGAGGAGCGGGGGGAACACCGGGGAGCTGTTTTTT.

The CDR3 reads CASSSRDRSNYGYTF. CDR3 coding DNA: TGCGCCAGCAGCTCCCGGGACAGGTCCAACTATGGCTACACCTTC. This chain joins TRBV5-1 and TRBJ1-2; 8 bases are a match to TRBD1. This CDR3 is built from 15 residues. Unmatched junction bases numbered 6, after V lost 3 bases and J lost 2 bases. Per the germline V gene, CDR1 is SGHRS and CDR2 is YFSETQ. The full variable domain, with the rest looked up from reference TRBV5-1 and TRBJ1-2, is KAGVTQTPRYLIKTRGQQVTLSCSPISGHRSVSWYQQTPGQGLQFLFEYFSETQRNKGNFPGRFSGRQFSNSRSEMNVSTLELGDSALYLCASSSRDRSNYGYTFGSGTRLTVV.

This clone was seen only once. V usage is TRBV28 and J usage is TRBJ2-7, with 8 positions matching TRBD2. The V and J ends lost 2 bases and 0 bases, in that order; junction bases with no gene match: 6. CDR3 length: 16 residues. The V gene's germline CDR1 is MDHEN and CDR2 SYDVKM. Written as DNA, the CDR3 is TGTGCCAGCAGTTTAGCAGGACTAGCAAACTCCTACGAGCAGTACTTC. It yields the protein CASSLAGLANSYEQYF.

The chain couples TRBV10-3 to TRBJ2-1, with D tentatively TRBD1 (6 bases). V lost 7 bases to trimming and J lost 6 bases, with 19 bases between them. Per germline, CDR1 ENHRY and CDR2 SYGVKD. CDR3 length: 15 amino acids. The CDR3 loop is CAIMINRALTNEQFF. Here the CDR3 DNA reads TGTGCCATCATGATTAACAGGGCGTTGACCAATGAGCAGTTCTTC.

The CDR3 nucleotides read TGCGCCAGCAGCCACCTCGGAGGGGCCCTAGGTGGGGAGACCCAGTACTTC. Encoded protein: CASSHLGGALGGETQYF. The chain carries TRBV4-1 and TRBJ2-5; a weak D match, TRBD2 (6 bases). Deletions cut 3 bases from V and 5 bases from J, with 22 bases between. CDR3 length equals 17 residues. The germline CDR1 and CDR2 sequences are MGHRA and YSYEKL.

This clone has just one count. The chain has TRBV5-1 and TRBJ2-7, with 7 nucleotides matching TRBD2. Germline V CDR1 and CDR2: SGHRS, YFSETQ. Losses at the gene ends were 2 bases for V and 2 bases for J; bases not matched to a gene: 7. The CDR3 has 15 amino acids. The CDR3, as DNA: TGCGCCAGCAGCTTTGGGCGGGGGTCCCCCTACGAGCAGTACTTC. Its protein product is CASSFGRGSPYEQYF.

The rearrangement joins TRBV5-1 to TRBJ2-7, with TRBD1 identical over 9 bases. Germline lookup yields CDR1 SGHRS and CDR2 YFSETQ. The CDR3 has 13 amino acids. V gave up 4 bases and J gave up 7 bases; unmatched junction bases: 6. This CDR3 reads CASSPGTGWEQYF. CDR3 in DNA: TGCGCCAGCAGCCCAGGGACAGGGTGGGAGCAGTACTTC. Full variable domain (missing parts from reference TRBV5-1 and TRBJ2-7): KAGVTQTPRYLIKTRGQQVTLSCSPISGHRSVSWYQQTPGQGLQFLFEYFSETQRNKGNFPGRFSGRQFSNSRSEMNVSTLELGDSALYLCASSPGTGWEQYFGPGTRLTVT.

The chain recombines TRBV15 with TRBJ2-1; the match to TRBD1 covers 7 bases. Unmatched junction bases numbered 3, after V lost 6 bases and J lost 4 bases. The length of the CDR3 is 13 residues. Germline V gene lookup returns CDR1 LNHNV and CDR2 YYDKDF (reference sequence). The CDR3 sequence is CATSRDSYNEQFF. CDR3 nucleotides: TGTGCCACCAGTCGGGACAGTTACAATGAGCAGTTCTTC.

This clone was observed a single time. CDR3 sequence (DNA): TGTGCCAGTAGTATTGAGGGTATCAATGAGCAGTTCTTC. Translating it yields CASSIEGINEQFF. The chain is built from TRBV19 and TRBJ2-1, with D tentatively TRBD2 (5 bases). Germline values: CDR1 LNHDA, CDR2 SQIVND (reference sequence). Trimming removed 3 bases from V and 6 bases from J, with 9 bases in between. This CDR3 has 13 residues.

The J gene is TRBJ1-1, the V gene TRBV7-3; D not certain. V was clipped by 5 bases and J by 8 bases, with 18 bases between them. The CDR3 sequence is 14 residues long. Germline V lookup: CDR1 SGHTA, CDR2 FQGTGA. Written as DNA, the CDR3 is TGTGCCAGCAGCCCAACGGCGTCAGGCCAAGAAGCTTTCTTT. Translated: CASSPTASGQEAFF.

As DNA, the CDR3 is TGTGCCAGCAAGGGGCGGACCTACAATGAGCAGTTCTTC. Its protein product is CASKGRTYNEQFF. V usage is TRBV2 and J usage is TRBJ2-1; a possible D gene is TRBD1 (5 bases). Germline CDR1 and CDR2: SNHLY and FYNNEI. The CDR3 runs to 13 residues. V lost 7 bases and J 2 bases, leaving 9 bases between the germline ends. Variable domain in full (rest from reference TRBV2 and TRBJ2-1): EPEVTQTPSHQVTQMGQEVILRCVPISNHLYFYWYRQILGQKVEFLVSFYNNEISEKSEIFDDQFSVERPDGSNFTLKIRSTKLEDSAMYFCASKGRTYNEQFFGPGTRLTVL.

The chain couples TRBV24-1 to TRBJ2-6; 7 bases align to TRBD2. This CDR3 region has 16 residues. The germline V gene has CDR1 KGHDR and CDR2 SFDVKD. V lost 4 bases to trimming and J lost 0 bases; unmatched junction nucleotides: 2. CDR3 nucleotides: TGTGCCACCAGTGACACGGGGGGCTCTGGGGCCAACGTCCTGACTTTC. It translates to CATSDTGGSGANVLTF.

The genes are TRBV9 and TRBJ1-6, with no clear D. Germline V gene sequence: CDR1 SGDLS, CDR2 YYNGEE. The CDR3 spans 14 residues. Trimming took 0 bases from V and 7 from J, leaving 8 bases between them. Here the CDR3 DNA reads TGTGCCAGCAGCGTAGGGCCCCCGAATTCACCCCTCCACTTT. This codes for CASSVGPPNSPLHF.

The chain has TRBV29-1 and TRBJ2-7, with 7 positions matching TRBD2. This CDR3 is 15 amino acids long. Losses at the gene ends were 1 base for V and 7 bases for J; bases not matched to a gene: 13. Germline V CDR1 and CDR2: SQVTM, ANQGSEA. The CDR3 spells CSVEAPLAEGREQYF. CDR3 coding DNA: TGCAGCGTTGAAGCCCCCCTAGCGGAGGGACGGGAGCAGTACTTC.

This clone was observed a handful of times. The CDR3 DNA follows: TGCAGCGTTGAAGAGACAGTCACTGAAGCTTTCTTT. It yields the protein CSVEETVTEAFF. The genes are TRBV29-1 and TRBJ1-1, with D possibly being TRBD1 (5 bases). Germline V lookup: CDR1 SQVTM, CDR2 ANQGSEA. The CDR3 totals 12 residues. V shed 0 bases and J shed 4 bases, with 6 bases lying between them.